This T cell receptor (beta chain) was retrieved from a study of cytomegalovirus exposure and HLA in healthy donors. About this clone: The antigen remains undetermined.

Germline-derived CDR1 and CDR2 are SGDLS and YYNGEE. The V and J ends lost 3 bases and 1 base respectively, with 13 bases between them. The CDR3 consists of 15 residues. General study results and limits: High sensitivity and specificity were reportedly achieved when the classifier diagnosed cytomegalovirus status.

Measured with immunoSEQ multiplex PCR; TCRdb has only the in-frame clones, and not every one. The data show 150,000 to 180,000 clones, around 88% seen once. The receptor comes from a man in his late teens or twenties in good health and CMV-seropositive. The chain is built from TRBV9 and TRBJ2-5; a weak D match, TRBD2 (6 bases). Material: PBMCs. The CDR3 region is CASSANLAPQETQYF. DNA for the CDR3: TGTGCCAGCAGCGCAAATCTAGCGCCCCAAGAGACCCAGTACTTC. The full variable domain, completed using reference TRBV9 and TRBJ2-5, is DSGVTQTPKHLITATGQRVTLRCSPRSGDLSVYWYQQSLDQGLQFLIQYYNGEERAKGNILERFSAQQFPDLHSELNLSSLELGDSALYFCASSANLAPQETQYFGPGTRLLVL.